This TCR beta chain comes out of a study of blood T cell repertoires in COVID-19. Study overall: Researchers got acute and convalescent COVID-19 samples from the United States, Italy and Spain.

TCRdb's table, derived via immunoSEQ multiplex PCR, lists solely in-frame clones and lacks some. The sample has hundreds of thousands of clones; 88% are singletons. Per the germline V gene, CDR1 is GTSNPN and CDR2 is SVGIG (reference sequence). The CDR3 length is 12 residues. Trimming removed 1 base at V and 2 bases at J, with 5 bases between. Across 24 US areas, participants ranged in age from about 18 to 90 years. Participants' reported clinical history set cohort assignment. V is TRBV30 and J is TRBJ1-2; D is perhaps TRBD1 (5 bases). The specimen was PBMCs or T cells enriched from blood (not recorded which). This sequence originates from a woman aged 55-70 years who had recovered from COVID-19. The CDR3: CAWSGQNYGYTF. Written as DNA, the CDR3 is TGTGCCTGGAGTGGACAGAACTATGGCTACACCTTC.